This TCR beta chain emerged from a study of cytomegalovirus exposure and HLA in healthy donors. There are 12 residues in the CDR3. The germline gives CDR1 SEHNR, CDR2 FQNEAQ (reference sequence). The V end was cut by 5 bases, the J end by 3 bases, with 7 bases between. General study points: Later analysis placed DRB1 highest and HLA-C lowest in TCR association rates, which differed by HLA locus. Later analysis identified several of the most significant clusters that appeared linked to common viral pathogens. TCR beta V segments were, for the most part, productive about 87% or about 30% of the time in an earlier analysis.

Regarding this clone: Antigen unknown.

PCR amplification relied on 60 Vbeta primers (plus 13 Jbeta primers). Repertoires were generated with immunoSEQ multiplex PCR, while TCRdb's copy carries only in-frame clones and drops some. The table records 130,000 or so clones, 70% to 80% of them present only once. Sequenced input: PBMCs. V gene TRBV7-9 combines with J gene TRBJ2-5, with unresolved D. The TCR comes from a female donor in good health and CMV-seronegative. This CDR3 is CASSHNKETQYF. The DNA for the CDR3 is TGTGCCAGCAGCCATAACAAAGAGACCCAGTACTTC.